This T cell receptor (beta chain) was recovered during a study of spatial heterogeneity in lung cancer (dated by TCRdb to between 2019 and 2020). As for the study more broadly: Beta-chain transcripts were consistently detected in greater numbers than alpha-chain transcripts, which likely reflected higher beta-chain transcript abundance. In non-small cell lung cancer, the study quantitatively compared TCR alpha and beta repertoires across several tumor regions, matched nontumor lung, and blood. Both alpha and beta chains were TCR-sequenced in 210 or so tumor regions, around 65 matched nontumor lung samples and roughly 50 PBMC samples obtained at surgery. Nonsynonymous mutation counts, determined by whole-exome sequencing of tumor tissue, were related to TCR repertoire features. In the raw uncorrected reads, each unique combination of TCR and UMI appeared more than ten times on average. Study-wide conclusions, independent of this receptor: Additional single-cell paired TCR alpha and beta sequencing was considered necessary to confirm, at a functional level, the hypothesis that regional TCRs recognize regional mutations. Ubiquitous expanded tumor TCRs were detected in blood more often at tumor resection than at routine follow-up.

The protocol used for the library was 5' RACE. The instrument given in TCRdb is NextSeq 500. To allow correction of PCR and sequencing errors, the TCR library protocol tagged every TCR cDNA molecule with a unique molecular identifier. As for the original processing: TCR identification, UMI-based error correction and CDR3 extraction were all carried out with Decombinator tools. TCRs above a frequency of 2 per 1,000, corresponding to the top 1% of the tumor frequency distribution, were defined as expanded. Rényi diversity was computed with the R vegan package after subsampling each repertoire 100 times to 5,000 TCRs. CDR3 similarity networks were built from amino acid triplet string-kernel similarity, connecting CDR3s with pairwise similarity above 0.82. TCRdb cleaned the public reads at Q25 with fastp, built clones with MiXCR and kept in-frame beta chains. For every CDR3 protein sequence, its rows merge into one entry that carries the most common genes and DNA. TCRdb, not the authors, supplied the V and J calls. The sample table lists around 87,000 distinct CDR3 sequences, 9.5% to 15% of them with a count of one. 35% to 50% of the sample belongs to the ten largest clones.

The time point label corresponds to: sample taken at primary tumor resection. Samples were obtained from fewer than 80 patients with early-stage, untreated non-small cell lung cancer from the lung TRACERx cohort. Without any cell sorting, TCR sequencing was performed on whole RNA extracted either from tumor and nontumor lung tissue or from cryopreserved PBMC samples. A patient was chosen for TCR sequencing only when enough RNA was available from at least two tumor regions. The CDR3 goes from the cysteine to the phenylalanine over 16 residues. Left in the record is the CDR3 DNA by itself, 48 bases read in frame from the first base. V is trimmed back by 2 bases and J by 5 bases, and the junction contains 9 bases that no gene match accounts for. CDR1 and CDR2 were assigned from the germline V gene (reference sequence) as SEHNR and FQNEAQ. This clonotype was seen ten or more times. Its antigen is unknown. Base qualities are not at hand, and no much larger clone is one base apart.

Recombination connected TRBV7-9 to TRBJ2-1; 7 bases in between match TRBD2. The TCR was taken from a male donor with early-stage non-small cell lung cancer. Source: PBMCs, taken at surgery. Here the CDR3 is given as CASSLLSTAGDNEQFF. Here is the DNA: TGTGCCAGCAGCTTATTAAGCACGGCGGGAGACAATGAGCAGTTCTTC.